The clone carrying this T cell receptor beta chain was counted ten times or more. Its specificity is not known. This sample is drawn from a study of human T cells and chemical hapten exposure. The wider study: Per-sample variation in TCR yield stemmed mainly from small pooled library volume differences. The study's findings and limits: The immune response of these alopecia patients might not match healthy individuals'.

Time point described: patch test 1, 2 weeks after DPC sensitization. Treatment noted: therapeutic diphenylcyclopropenone sensitization with weekly scalp DPC. People who gave samples had alopecia, were 18 to 70 years old, and were suitable for DPC. Germline V gene sequence: CDR1 MNHNY, CDR2 SVGAGI (reference sequence). This CDR3 is 15 amino acids long. V trimming: 7 bases; J trimming: 5 bases; junction bases outside the gene matches: 9. TCRdb re-called the RACE reads with MiXCR, one entry per CDR3 protein. This sample has 180,000 or so distinct CDR3 sequences, with around 15% found just once. This TCR was sampled from a woman in her 30s with alopecia areata. Some clones in this sample may be carry-over from other donors' samples. The chain carries TRBV6-6 and TRBJ1-5; 9 bases align to TRBD1. Sequenced here: whole blood, sampled in connection with sensitization to the hapten diphenylcyclopropenone (DPC). The CDR3: CASTIGQGMDQPQHF. The CDR3 nucleotides are TGTGCCAGCACCATCGGACAGGGGATGGATCAGCCCCAGCATTTT.